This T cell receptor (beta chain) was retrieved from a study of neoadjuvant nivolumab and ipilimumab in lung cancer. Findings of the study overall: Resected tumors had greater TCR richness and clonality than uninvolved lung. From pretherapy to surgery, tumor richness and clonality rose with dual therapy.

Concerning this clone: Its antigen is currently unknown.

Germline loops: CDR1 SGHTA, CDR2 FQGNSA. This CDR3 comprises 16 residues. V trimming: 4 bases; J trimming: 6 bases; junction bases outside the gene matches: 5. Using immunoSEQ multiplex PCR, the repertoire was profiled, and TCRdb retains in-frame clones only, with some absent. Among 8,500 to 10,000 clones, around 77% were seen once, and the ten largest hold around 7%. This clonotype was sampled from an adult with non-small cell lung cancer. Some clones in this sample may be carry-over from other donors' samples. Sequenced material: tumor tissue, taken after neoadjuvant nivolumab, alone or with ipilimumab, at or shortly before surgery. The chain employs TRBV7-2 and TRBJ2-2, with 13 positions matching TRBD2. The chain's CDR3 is CASSSRLAGGPGELFF. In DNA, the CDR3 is TGTGCCAGCAGCTCCCGACTAGCGGGAGGACCCGGGGAGCTGTTTTTT. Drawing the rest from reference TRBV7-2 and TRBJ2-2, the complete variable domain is GAGVSQSPSNKVTEKGKDVELRCDPISGHTALYWYRQSLGQGLEFLIYFQGNSAPDKSGLPSDRFSAERTGGSVSTLTIQRTQQEDSAVYLCASSSRLAGGPGELFFGEGSRLTVL.